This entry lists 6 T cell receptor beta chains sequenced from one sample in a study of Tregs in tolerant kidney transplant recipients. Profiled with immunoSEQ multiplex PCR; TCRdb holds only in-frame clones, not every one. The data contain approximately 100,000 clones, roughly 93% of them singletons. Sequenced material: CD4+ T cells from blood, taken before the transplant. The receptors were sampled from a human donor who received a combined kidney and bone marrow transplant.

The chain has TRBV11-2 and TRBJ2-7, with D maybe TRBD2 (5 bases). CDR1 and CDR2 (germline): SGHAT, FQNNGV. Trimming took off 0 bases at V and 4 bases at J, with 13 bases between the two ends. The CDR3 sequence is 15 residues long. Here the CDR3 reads CASSLDRNRGYEQYF. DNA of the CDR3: TGTGCCAGCAGCTTAGATAGAAATAGAGGGTACGAGCAGTACTTC. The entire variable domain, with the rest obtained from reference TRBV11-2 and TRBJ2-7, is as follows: EAGVAQSPRYKIIEKRQSVAFWCNPISGHATLYWYQQILGQGPKLLIQFQNNGVVDDSQLPKDRFSAERLKGVDSTLKIQPAKLEDSAVYLCASSLDRNRGYEQYFGPGTRLTVT.

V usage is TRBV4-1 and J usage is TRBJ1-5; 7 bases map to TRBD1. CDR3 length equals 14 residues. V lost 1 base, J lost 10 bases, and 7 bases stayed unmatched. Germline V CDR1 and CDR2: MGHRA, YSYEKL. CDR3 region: CASSQAGGTKPQHF. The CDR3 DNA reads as TGCGCCAGCAGCCAAGCAGGGGGGACGAAACCCCAGCATTTT.

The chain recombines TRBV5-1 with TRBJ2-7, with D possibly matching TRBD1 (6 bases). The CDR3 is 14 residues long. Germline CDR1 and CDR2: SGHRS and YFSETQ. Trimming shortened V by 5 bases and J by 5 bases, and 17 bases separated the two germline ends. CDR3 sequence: CASSPVGAGDEQYF. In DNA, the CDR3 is TGCGCCAGCAGTCCGGTGGGGGCAGGGGACGAGCAGTACTTC.

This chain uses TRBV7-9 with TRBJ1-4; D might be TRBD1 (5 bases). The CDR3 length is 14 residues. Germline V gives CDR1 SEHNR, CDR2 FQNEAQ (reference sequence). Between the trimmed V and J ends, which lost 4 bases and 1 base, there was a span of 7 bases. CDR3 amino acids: CASSWGGTNEKLFF. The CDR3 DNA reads TGTGCCAGCAGCTGGGGCGGAACTAATGAAAAACTGTTTTTT.

For the CDR3, the DNA is TGTGCCAGCAGTGGAGACAGGGGCAGCTCCTACGAGCAGTACTTC. It translates to CASSGDRGSSYEQYF. The rearrangement links TRBV6-1 to TRBJ2-7; TRBD1 aligns across 8 bases. Germline lookup yields CDR1 MNHNS and CDR2 SASEGT. V was pared by 4 bases and J by 0 bases, with 5 bases of the junction left unmatched. The CDR3 length is 15 residues.

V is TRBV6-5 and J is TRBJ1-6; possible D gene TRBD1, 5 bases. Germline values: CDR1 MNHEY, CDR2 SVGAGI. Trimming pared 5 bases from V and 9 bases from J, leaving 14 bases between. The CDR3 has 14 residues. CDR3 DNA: TGTGCCAGCAGTCCGACAGCTAAGGGTTCACCCCTCCACTTT. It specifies CASSPTAKGSPLHF.